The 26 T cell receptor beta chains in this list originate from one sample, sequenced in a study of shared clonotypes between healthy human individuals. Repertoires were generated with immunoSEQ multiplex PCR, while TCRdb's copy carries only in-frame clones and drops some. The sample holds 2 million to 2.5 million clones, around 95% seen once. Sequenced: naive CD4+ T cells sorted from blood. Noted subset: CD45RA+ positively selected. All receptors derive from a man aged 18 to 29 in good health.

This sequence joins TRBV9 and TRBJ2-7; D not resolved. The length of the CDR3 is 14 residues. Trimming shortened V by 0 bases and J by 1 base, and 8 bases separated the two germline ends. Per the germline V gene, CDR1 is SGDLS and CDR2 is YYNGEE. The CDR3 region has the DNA TGTGCCAGCAGCGTAGATCTAAGGTCCTACGAGCAGTACTTC. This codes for CASSVDLRSYEQYF.

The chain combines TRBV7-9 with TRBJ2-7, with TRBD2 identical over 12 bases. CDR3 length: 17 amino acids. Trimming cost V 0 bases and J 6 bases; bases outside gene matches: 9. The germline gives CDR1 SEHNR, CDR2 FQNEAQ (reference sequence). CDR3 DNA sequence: TGTGCCAGCAGCTTAGCGATCCCTAGCGGGAGGGGATCCGAGCAGTACTTC. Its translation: CASSLAIPSGRGSEQYF. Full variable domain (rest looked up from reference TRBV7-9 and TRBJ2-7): DTGVSQNPRHKITKRGQNVTFRCDPISEHNRLYWYRQTLGQGPEFLTYFQNEAQLEKSRLLSDRFSAERPKGSFSTLEIQRTEQGDSAMYLCASSLAIPSGRGSEQYFGPGTRLTVT.

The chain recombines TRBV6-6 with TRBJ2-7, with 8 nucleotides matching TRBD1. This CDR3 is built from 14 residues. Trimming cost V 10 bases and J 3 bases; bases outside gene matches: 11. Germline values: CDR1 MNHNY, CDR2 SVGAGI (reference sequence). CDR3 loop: CATLGAGGFYEQYF. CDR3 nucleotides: TGTGCCACCCTCGGGGCAGGGGGCTTCTACGAGCAGTACTTC.

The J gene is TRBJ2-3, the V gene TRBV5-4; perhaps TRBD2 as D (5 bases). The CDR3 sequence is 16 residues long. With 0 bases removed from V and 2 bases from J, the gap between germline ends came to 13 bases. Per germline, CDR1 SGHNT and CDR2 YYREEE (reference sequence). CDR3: CASSLGGGYNTDTQYF. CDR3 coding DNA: TGTGCCAGCAGCTTGGGAGGAGGCTACAACACAGATACGCAGTATTTT. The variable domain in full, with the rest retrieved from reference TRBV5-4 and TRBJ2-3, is ETGVTQSPTHLIKTRGQQVTLRCSSQSGHNTVSWYQQALGQGPQFIFQYYREEENGRGNFPPRFSGLQFPNYSSELNVNALELDDSALYLCASSLGGGYNTDTQYFGPGTRLTVL.

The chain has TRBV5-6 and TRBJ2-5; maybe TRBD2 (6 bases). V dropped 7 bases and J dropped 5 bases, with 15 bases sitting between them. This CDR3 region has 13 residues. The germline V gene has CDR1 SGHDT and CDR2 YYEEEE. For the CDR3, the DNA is TGTGCCAGCTCGTTGAGGGCGGGGGAGACCCAGTACTTC. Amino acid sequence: CASSLRAGETQYF.

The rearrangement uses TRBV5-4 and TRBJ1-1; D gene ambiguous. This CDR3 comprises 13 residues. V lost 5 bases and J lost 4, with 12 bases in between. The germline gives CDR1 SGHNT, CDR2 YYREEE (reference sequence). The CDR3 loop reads CASSPGNLTEAFF. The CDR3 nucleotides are TGTGCCAGCAGTCCAGGCAACCTCACTGAAGCTTTCTTT. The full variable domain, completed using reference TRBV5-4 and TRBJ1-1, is ETGVTQSPTHLIKTRGQQVTLRCSSQSGHNTVSWYQQALGQGPQFIFQYYREEENGRGNFPPRFSGLQFPNYSSELNVNALELDDSALYLCASSPGNLTEAFFGQGTRLTVV.

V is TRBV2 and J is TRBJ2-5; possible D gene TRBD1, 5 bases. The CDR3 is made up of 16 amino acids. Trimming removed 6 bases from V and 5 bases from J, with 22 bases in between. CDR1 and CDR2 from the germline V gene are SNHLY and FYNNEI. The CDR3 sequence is CASRDAGKGVGETQYF. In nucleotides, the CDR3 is TGTGCCAGCAGGGACGCCGGAAAAGGGGTCGGGGAGACCCAGTACTTC.

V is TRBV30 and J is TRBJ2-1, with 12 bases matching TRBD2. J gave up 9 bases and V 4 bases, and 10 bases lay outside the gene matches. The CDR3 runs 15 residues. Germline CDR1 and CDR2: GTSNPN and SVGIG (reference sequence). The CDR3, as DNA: TGTGCCTGGACCATTCCGACTAGCGGGAGTAGTGAGCAGTTCTTC. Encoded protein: CAWTIPTSGSSEQFF. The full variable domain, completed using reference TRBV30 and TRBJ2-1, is SQTIHQWPATLVQPVGSPLSLECTVEGTSNPNLYWYRQAAGRGLQLLFYSVGIGQISSEVPQNLSASRPQDRQFILSSKKLLLSDSGFYLCAWTIPTSGSSEQFFGPGTRLTVL.

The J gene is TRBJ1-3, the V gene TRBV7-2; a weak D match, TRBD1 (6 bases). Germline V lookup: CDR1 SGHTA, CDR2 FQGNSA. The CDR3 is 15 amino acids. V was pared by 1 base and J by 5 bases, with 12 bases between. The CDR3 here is CASSLGVGARNTIYF. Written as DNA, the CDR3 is TGTGCCAGCAGCTTAGGTGTGGGGGCTAGAAACACCATATATTTT. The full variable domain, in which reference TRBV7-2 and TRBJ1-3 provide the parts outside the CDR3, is GAGVSQSPSNKVTEKGKDVELRCDPISGHTALYWYRQSLGQGLEFLIYFQGNSAPDKSGLPSDRFSAERTGGSVSTLTIQRTQQEDSAVYLCASSLGVGARNTIYFGEGSWLTVV.

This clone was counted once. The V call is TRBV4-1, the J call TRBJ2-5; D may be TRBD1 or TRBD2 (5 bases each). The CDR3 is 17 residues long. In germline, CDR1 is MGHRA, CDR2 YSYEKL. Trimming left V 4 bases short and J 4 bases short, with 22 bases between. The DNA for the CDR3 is TGCGCCAGCAGCCGGGACCCCCCTGGTGGGAGCGGAGAGACCCAGTACTTC. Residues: CASSRDPPGGSGETQYF.

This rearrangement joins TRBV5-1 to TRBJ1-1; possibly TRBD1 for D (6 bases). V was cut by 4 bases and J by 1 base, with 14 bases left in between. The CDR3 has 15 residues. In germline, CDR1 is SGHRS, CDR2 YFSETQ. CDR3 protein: CASSPRQERNTEAFF. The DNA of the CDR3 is TGCGCCAGCAGCCCGAGACAGGAACGGAACACTGAAGCTTTCTTT.

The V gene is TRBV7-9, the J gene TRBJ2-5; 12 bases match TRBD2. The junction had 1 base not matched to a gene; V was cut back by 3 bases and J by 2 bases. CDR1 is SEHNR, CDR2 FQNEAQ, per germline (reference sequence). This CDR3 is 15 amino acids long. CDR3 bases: TGTGCCAGCAGCTTTACTAGCGGGGGGCAAGAGACCCAGTACTTC. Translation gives CASSFTSGGQETQYF.

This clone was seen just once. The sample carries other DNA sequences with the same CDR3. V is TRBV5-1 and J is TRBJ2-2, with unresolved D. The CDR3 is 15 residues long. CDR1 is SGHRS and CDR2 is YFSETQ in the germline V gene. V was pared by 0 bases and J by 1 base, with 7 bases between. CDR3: CASSLGGLNTGELFF. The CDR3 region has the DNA TGCGCCAGCAGCTTGGGTGGGCTGAACACCGGGGAGCTGTTTTTT.

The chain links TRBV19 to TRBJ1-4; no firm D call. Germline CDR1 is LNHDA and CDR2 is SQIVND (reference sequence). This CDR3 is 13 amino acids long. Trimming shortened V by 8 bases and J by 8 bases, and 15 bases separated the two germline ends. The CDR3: CASRETGSEKLFF. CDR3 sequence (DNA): TGTGCCAGTCGAGAGACGGGGAGCGAAAAACTGTTTTTT.

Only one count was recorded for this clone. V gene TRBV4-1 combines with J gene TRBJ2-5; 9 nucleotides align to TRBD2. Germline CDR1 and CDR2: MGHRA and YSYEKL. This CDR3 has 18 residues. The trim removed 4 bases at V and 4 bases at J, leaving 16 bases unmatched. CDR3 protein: CASSRGGGRDGGRETQYF. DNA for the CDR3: TGCGCCAGCAGCCGCGGGGGGGGCCGGGACGGAGGACGAGAGACCCAGTACTTC.

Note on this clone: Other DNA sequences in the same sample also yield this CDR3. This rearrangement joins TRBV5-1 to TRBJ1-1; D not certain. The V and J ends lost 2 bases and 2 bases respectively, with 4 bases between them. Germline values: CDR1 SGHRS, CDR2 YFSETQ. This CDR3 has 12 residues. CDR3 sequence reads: CASSLTNTEAFF. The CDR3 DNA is TGCGCCAGCAGCTTAACCAACACTGAAGCTTTCTTT.

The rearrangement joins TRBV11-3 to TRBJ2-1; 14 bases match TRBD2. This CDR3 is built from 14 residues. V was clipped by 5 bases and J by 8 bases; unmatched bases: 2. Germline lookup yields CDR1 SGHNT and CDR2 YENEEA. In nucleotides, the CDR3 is TGTGCCAGCAGCAGGGGACTAGCGGGAGATGAGCAGTTCTTC. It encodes CASSRGLAGDEQFF.

In DNA form, the CDR3 reads TGTGCCATCAGTGAGTCTTTAGTTGACCTTCTACAGGGGGCAAAAGGGCCTGGAAACACCATATATTTT. It translates to CAISESLVDLLQGAKGPGNTIYF. The chain joins TRBV10-3 to TRBJ1-3; 9 nucleotides line up with TRBD1. Trimming took 0 bases from V and 2 from J; bases not matched to a gene: 23. There are 23 residues in the CDR3. Per the germline V gene, CDR1 is ENHRY and CDR2 is SYGVKD.

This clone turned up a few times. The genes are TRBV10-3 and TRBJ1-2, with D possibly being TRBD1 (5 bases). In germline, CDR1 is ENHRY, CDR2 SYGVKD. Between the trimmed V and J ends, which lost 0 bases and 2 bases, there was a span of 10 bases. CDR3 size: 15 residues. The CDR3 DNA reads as TGTGCCATCAGTGAGTCGCAGGGTATGAACTATGGCTACACCTTC. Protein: CAISESQGMNYGYTF.

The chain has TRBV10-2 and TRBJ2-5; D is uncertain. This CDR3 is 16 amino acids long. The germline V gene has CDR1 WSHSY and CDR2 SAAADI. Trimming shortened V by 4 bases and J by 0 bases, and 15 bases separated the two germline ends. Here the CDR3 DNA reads TGCGCCAGCAGTGCGGAGCGTTCCTCCTACCAAGAGACCCAGTACTTC. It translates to CASSAERSSYQETQYF.

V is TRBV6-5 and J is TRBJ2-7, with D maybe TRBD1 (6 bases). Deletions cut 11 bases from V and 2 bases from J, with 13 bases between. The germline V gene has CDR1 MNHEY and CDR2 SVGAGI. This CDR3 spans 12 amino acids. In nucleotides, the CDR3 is TGTGCCTCCCAAGGGGGTCCCTACGAGCAGTACTTC. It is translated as CASQGGPYEQYF.

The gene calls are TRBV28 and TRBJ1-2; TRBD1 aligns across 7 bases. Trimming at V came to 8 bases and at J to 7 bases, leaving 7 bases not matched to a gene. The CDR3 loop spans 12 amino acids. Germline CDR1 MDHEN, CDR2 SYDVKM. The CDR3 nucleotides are TGTGCCAGCGTTTCAGGGGGTCGTGGCTACACCTTC. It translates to CASVSGGRGYTF.

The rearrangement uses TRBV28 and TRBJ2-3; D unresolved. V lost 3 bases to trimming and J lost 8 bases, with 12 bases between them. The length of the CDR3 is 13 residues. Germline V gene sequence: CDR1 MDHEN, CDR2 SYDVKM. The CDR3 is CASSFAEVGTQYF. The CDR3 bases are TGTGCCAGCAGTTTTGCGGAAGTGGGTACGCAGTATTTT.

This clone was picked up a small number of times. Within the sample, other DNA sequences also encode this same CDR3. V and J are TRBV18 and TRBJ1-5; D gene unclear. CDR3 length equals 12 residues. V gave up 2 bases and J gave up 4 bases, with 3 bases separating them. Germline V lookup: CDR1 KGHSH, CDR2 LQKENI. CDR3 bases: TGTGCCAGCTCACCAGGGAATCAGCCCCAGCATTTT. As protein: CASSPGNQPQHF.

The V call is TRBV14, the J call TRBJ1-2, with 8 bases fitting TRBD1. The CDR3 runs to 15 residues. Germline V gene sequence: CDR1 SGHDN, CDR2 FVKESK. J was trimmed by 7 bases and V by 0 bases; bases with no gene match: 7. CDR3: CASSQEGRGRRGYTF. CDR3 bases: TGTGCCAGCAGCCAAGAGGGCAGGGGGCGCCGTGGCTACACCTTC.

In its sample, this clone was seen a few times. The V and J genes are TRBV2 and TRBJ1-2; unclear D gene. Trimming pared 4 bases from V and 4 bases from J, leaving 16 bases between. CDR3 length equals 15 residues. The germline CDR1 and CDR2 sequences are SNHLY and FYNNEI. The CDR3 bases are TGTGCCAGCAGTGTAGTTTCGTTCGGAGGCTATGGCTACACCTTC. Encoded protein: CASSVVSFGGYGYTF.